Below are 17 T cell receptor beta chains sequenced from a single sample in a study of blood T cell repertoires in COVID-19 (dated by TCRdb to about 2020). Library generation was performed with the immunoSEQ multiplex PCR assay. TCRdb stores this immuneACCESS table with in-frame sequences only. Part of the clones is absent; in the studies checked, under half of the shortfall reflects unresolved V genes, and no reason is known for the rest. The sample table shows some 270,000 clones, and 84% are seen once. Of the sample, 1.5% falls within the top ten clones. The specimen was peripheral blood. The receptors come from a woman in her 40s who had recovered from COVID-19.

The genes are TRBV18 and TRBJ2-1; 9 bases match TRBD2. The J segment lost 7 bases and the V segment lost 6 bases, leaving 10 bases of the junction unmatched. Germline CDR1 and CDR2: KGHSH and LQKENI. The CDR3 runs to 15 residues. CDR3 region: CASSPGSGGQNEQFF. CDR3 DNA: TGTGCCAGCTCCCCAGGAAGCGGGGGGCAGAATGAGCAGTTCTTC.

This chain uses TRBV23-1 with TRBJ1-4; D is unresolved. TRBV23-1 is treated as an ORF (open reading frame) with a function not yet certain. The CDR3 is made up of 11 amino acids. Trimming shortened V by 6 bases and J by 10 bases, and 9 bases separated the two germline ends. The CDR3 spells CASSPARKLFF. The CDR3 bases are TGCGCCAGCAGCCCAGCTAGAAAACTGTTTTTT.

This clone has a single count. The J gene is TRBJ1-4, the V gene TRBV21-1; the table's D call, TRBD1, has no DNA check behind it. TRBV21-1 is a listed pseudogene. This CDR3 has 16 amino acids. The CDR3 DNA sequence: TGTGCCAGCAGCAAAGGGTGGGGACAGGGTCGGGAAAAACTGTTTTTT. Translated, it gives CASSKGWGQGREKLFF.

The CDR3 nucleotides are TGTGCCAGCAGTCGCGACAGGGGAGGTGGAAACACCATATATTTT. Translating gives CASSRDRGGGNTIYF. This sequence joins TRBV6-6 and TRBJ1-3; the match to TRBD1 covers 8 bases. This CDR3 is built from 15 residues. V shed 5 bases, J shed 3 bases, and the junction held 6 bases outside the gene matches. Germline loops: CDR1 MNHNY, CDR2 SVGAGI (reference sequence).

The CDR3 DNA reads as TGTGCCAGCAGTCTTTACAGGGCCGGGGGGGAAAAACTGTTTTTT. It translates to CASSLYRAGGEKLFF. The chain couples TRBV28 to TRBJ1-4; D possibly corresponds to TRBD1 (6 bases). V was clipped by 5 bases and J by 8 bases, with 18 bases between them. CDR1 and CDR2 from the germline V gene are MDHEN and SYDVKM. The CDR3 runs to 15 residues.

V is TRBV27 and J is TRBJ2-5; 7 bases match TRBD2. This CDR3 spans 13 amino acids. Trimming removed 3 bases from V and 3 bases from J; junction bases left unmatched: 1. The germline CDR1 and CDR2 sequences are MNHEY and SMNVEV (reference sequence). CDR3 amino acids: CASSFSGKETQYF. The DNA for the CDR3 is TGTGCCAGCAGTTTCAGCGGGAAAGAGACCCAGTACTTC.

This chain uses TRBV7-9 with TRBJ1-1, with D perhaps matching TRBD1 (5 bases). CDR1 and CDR2 (germline): SEHNR, FQNEAQ (reference sequence). The CDR3 has 13 amino acids. With 5 bases removed from V and 1 base from J, the gap between germline ends came to 8 bases. The CDR3 DNA reads TGTGCCAGCAGCCCCGGGGGGAACACTGAAGCTTTCTTT. Its translation is CASSPGGNTEAFF.

V is TRBV2 and J is TRBJ2-1, with TRBD1 identical over 10 bases. V was pared by 4 bases and J by 10 bases, with 10 bases of the junction left unmatched. CDR3 size: 15 residues. Looked up from germline, CDR1 is SNHLY and CDR2 is FYNNEI. In DNA form, the CDR3 reads TGTGCCAGCAGTGGGGGACAGGGGAGTACAAAAGAGCAGTTCTTC. Amino acid sequence: CASSGGQGSTKEQFF. The full variable domain, rest sourced from reference TRBV2 and TRBJ2-1, is EPEVTQTPSHQVTQMGQEVILRCVPISNHLYFYWYRQILGQKVEFLVSFYNNEISEKSEIFDDQFSVERPDGSNFTLKIRSTKLEDSAMYFCASSGGQGSTKEQFFGPGTRLTVL.

The V and J genes are TRBV7-9 and TRBJ2-5; tentatively, D is TRBD1 (6 bases). The germline CDR1 and CDR2 sequences are SEHNR and FQNEAQ (reference sequence). This CDR3 is 13 amino acids long. V lost 5 bases, J lost 5 bases, and 12 bases lay in between. The CDR3 loop is CASSPQGSETQYF. The CDR3, as DNA: TGTGCCAGCAGCCCACAGGGAAGCGAGACCCAGTACTTC. Combining the CDR3 with reference TRBV7-9 and TRBJ2-5 gives the whole variable domain DTGVSQNPRHKITKRGQNVTFRCDPISEHNRLYWYRQTLGQGPEFLTYFQNEAQLEKSRLLSDRFSAERPKGSFSTLEIQRTEQGDSAMYLCASSPQGSETQYFGPGTRLLVL.

This clone has more than one count but fewer than ten. CDR3 nucleotide sequence: TGTGCCAGCAGCCCCTCCGGGCAGGGAAGGGAGACCCAGTACTTC. Translation gives CASSPSGQGRETQYF. This chain joins TRBV3-1 (or the pseudogene TRBV3-2) and TRBJ2-5, with D perhaps matching TRBD1 (5 bases). The V gene's germline CDR1 is LGHDT and CDR2 YNNKEL (reference sequence). The CDR3 is 15 amino acids. The V end lost 4 bases, the J end lost 5 bases, and 17 bases lay between the germline ends.

The V call is TRBV7-2, the J call TRBJ1-5; 7 nucleotides line up with TRBD1. J gave up 0 bases and V 5 bases, and 10 bases lay outside the gene matches. Germline V gives CDR1 SGHTA, CDR2 FQGNSA. This CDR3 spans 17 amino acids. The chain's CDR3 is CASSPGTDLYSNQPQHF. CDR3 coding DNA: TGTGCCAGCAGCCCGGGGACAGATCTTTATAGCAATCAGCCCCAGCATTTT.

The chain combines TRBV10-3 with TRBJ2-1; D is perhaps TRBD1 (5 bases). Germline V gene lookup returns CDR1 ENHRY and CDR2 SYGVKD. V was shortened by 6 bases and J by 5 bases, with 14 bases between the two germline ends. The CDR3 loop spans 14 amino acids. This CDR3 is CAIRRAATDNEQFF. The CDR3 DNA sequence: TGTGCCATCAGGAGAGCCGCGACAGACAATGAGCAGTTCTTC.

V is TRBV4-1 and J is TRBJ2-3; D possibly corresponds to TRBD1 (5 bases). V was clipped by 6 bases and J by 1 base, with 11 bases between them. Germline V CDR1 and CDR2: MGHRA, YSYEKL. The CDR3 length is 14 residues. The CDR3 region is CASSAGPRTDTQYF. CDR3 bases: TGCGCCAGCAGTGCAGGGCCACGCACAGATACGCAGTATTTT.

The J gene is TRBJ2-3, the V gene TRBV2; weak D call: TRBD1 (8 bases). The germline V and J ends were trimmed by 5 bases and 3 bases, with 15 bases remaining between them. Germline V lookup: CDR1 SNHLY, CDR2 FYNNEI. The CDR3 contains 15 residues. The CDR3 reads CASSKDREGTDTQYF. The CDR3 DNA is TGTGCCAGCAGTAAGGACAGGGAGGGGACAGATACGCAGTATTTT.

The rearrangement links TRBV27 to TRBJ2-7; weak D call: TRBD1 (6 bases). In germline, CDR1 is MNHEY, CDR2 SMNVEV (reference sequence). The CDR3 has 18 amino acids. Trimming left V 3 bases short and J 0 bases short, with 21 bases between. The CDR3 DNA is TGTGCCAGCAGTTTTTCATCCCTCAGGGGTGGGAGCTCCTACGAGCAGTACTTC. Translation: CASSFSSLRGGSSYEQYF.

CDR3 DNA sequence: TGTGCCAGCAGCCACAGGGGGCACGGCACTTCTGGAAACACCATATATTTT. It encodes CASSHRGHGTSGNTIYF. This chain joins TRBV9 and TRBJ1-3, with 9 bases identical to TRBD1. CDR1 and CDR2 (germline): SGDLS, YYNGEE. Losses at the gene ends were 4 bases for V and 1 base for J; bases not matched to a gene: 9. The CDR3 length is 17 residues.

This chain links TRBV5-1 with TRBJ2-5, with 8 bases identical to TRBD1. Germline V gene lookup returns CDR1 SGHRS and CDR2 YFSETQ. Trimming removed 4 bases from V and 5 bases from J; junction bases left unmatched: 7. CDR3 size: 14 residues. In nucleotides, the CDR3 is TGCGCCAGCAGCCGTCAGGGGGCCTGGGAGACCCAGTACTTC. This codes for CASSRQGAWETQYF.